This T cell receptor beta chain originates from a study of CD8 T cells in Susac syndrome. The germline CDR1 and CDR2 sequences are MGHRA and YSYEKL. The J segment lost 5 bases and the V segment lost 1 base, leaving 0 bases of the junction unmatched. The CDR3 runs 14 residues. Random hexamers served to reverse transcribe about 0.5 to 1 ug RNA. TCRdb redid the calling of the immunoSEQ multiplex PCR reads with MiXCR, one entry per CDR3 protein. The data hold 100,000 to 150,000 distinct CDR3 sequences, with 93% observed a single time. In this sample, this clonotype turned up once. V gene TRBV4-1 combines with J gene TRBJ1-5; TRBD1 matches 9 bases. This TCR was recovered from a human donor with multiple sclerosis. The source material was CD8+ T cells from PBMCs. The DNA of the CDR3 is TGCGCCAGCAGCCAAGGGACAGGGGATCAGCCCCAGCATTTT. Its translation is CASSQGTGDQPQHF.